The rows below give T cell receptor beta chains drawn from one sample of a study of cytomegalovirus exposure and HLA in healthy donors. Data came from immunoSEQ multiplex PCR; TCRdb stores just in-frame clones and leaves some out. The sample yields 160,000 or so clones, approximately 86% seen once. The sequencing input was PBMCs. The source of these receptors is a woman aged 45-60 years in good health and CMV-seropositive. Both conserved end residues are part of each CDR3. The D gene is left open where the match is weak. A clone size is listed for some rows: how often the clone was seen (once, few, many), or a class if it is expanded.

cdr3_nt,cdr3_aa,clone_size,d_call,v_call,j_call
TGTGCCAGCGGCCCTGGGCCACCCCCTGATTCACCCCTCCACTTT,CASGPGPPPDSPLHF,-,-,TRBV27,TRBJ1-6
TGTGCCTGGAGGGTACAGGGGCTAAATTCACCCCTCCACTTT,CAWRVQGLNSPLHF,-,TRBD1,TRBV30,TRBJ1-6
TGTGCCAGCAGCTGGCGGACAGGAGACACAGATACGCAGTATTTT,CASSWRTGDTDTQYF,-,TRBD1,TRBV5-5,TRBJ2-3
TGTGCCAGCAGTCCAGACTATACTGGAAACACCATATATTTT,CASSPDYTGNTIYF,-,-,TRBV27,TRBJ1-3
TGCAGCGTTGTGTACACCACAGATACGCAGTATTTT,CSVVYTTDTQYF,-,-,TRBV29-1,TRBJ2-3
TGTGCCAGCAGCCCGGGACAGGGGGCGACTTTTCAGCCCCAGCATTTT,CASSPGQGATFQPQHF,-,TRBD1,TRBV5-5,TRBJ1-5
TGTGCCAGCAGCGTAGCAGACTACGACAAGTCTACGCAGTATTTT,CASSVADYDKSTQYF,-,-,TRBV9,TRBJ2-3
TGTGCCAGCAGTTACGCCTACAGGGACAATTCACCCCTCCACTTT,CASSYAYRDNSPLHF,few,-,TRBV6-5,TRBJ1-6
TGTGCCAGCAGCCGGGGGTCGGCCTCGGCGGCCTACGAGCAGTACTTC,CASSRGSASAAYEQYF,-,-,TRBV6-6,TRBJ2-7
TGCGCCAGCAGCCAAGTAGCGGGCCACAATGAGCAGTTCTTC,CASSQVAGHNEQFF,-,TRBD2,TRBV4-3,TRBJ2-1
TGTGCCAGTGGAACGGGCAGGGCGAGCTCCTATAATTCACCCCTCCACTTT,CASGTGRASSYNSPLHF,-,-,TRBV19,TRBJ1-6
TGTGCCAGCAGCCCGGGGGGGATGAGCACTGAAGCTTTCTTT,CASSPGGMSTEAFF,-,-,TRBV13,TRBJ1-1
TGCGCCAGCAGCCAAGCCGCCCCCGGACAGAGCTCTGGAAACACCATATATTTT,CASSQAAPGQSSGNTIYF,-,-,TRBV4-3,TRBJ1-3
TGCGCCAGCAGCCAAGATCTAGGGGACAGGTTGACGAGGGATAATCAGCCCCAGCATTTT,CASSQDLGDRLTRDNQPQHF,-,TRBD1,TRBV4-1,TRBJ1-5
TGTGCCAGCAGACCAGGGCGAATCAAACAGAAATACGAGCAGTACTTC,CASRPGRIKQKYEQYF,few,-,TRBV7-2,TRBJ2-7
TGTGCCAGCAGTTTAGGGACAGGCGGCTACACCTTC,CASSLGTGGYTF,-,TRBD1,TRBV28,TRBJ1-2
TGTGCCAGCAGCCCCGGGGGGTCATATGGCTACACCTTC,CASSPGGSYGYTF,-,-,TRBV5-5,TRBJ1-2
TGTGCCAGCAGTTCGTCTTGGGCGCGCCCCTACGAGCAGTACTTC,CASSSSWARPYEQYF,once,-,TRBV6-5,TRBJ2-7
TGTGCTAGTGGCCTACAGGGGACGTATGGCTACACCTTC,CASGLQGTYGYTF,-,TRBD1,TRBV12-5,TRBJ1-2
TGTGCCAGCAGTCTGGACAGGGGTGGTAGCAATCAGCCCCAGCATTTT,CASSLDRGGSNQPQHF,few,TRBD1,TRBV27,TRBJ1-5
TGTGCCAGCGCCAACCCGGGACTAGCGTCCAATGAGCAGTTCTTC,CASANPGLASNEQFF,-,TRBD2,TRBV6-6,TRBJ2-1
TGTGCCAGCAGCCCCGGGACAGGGGGCAAGCAGTACTTC,CASSPGTGGKQYF,-,TRBD1,TRBV7-3,TRBJ2-7
TGTGCCAGCAGCCCCCCCGGGGGTCGGGACGAGCAGTACTTC,CASSPPGGRDEQYF,-,-,TRBV13,TRBJ2-7
TGTGCCAGCAGCGCAAAGGGAGGAACCGGGGAGCTGTTTTTT,CASSAKGGTGELFF,-,-,TRBV9,TRBJ2-2
TGCGCCAGCAGCTTGGTGGCGGGAAGGACAGATACGCAGTATTTT,CASSLVAGRTDTQYF,-,-,TRBV5-1,TRBJ2-3
TGTGCCAGCTCAGCCGGCGGCAAGAGCTCCTACGAGCAGTACTTC,CASSAGGKSSYEQYF,-,-,TRBV18,TRBJ2-7
TGTGCCAGCAGCGCATCCAGGGGGTCAGGGTACAATGAGCAGTTCTTC,CASSASRGSGYNEQFF,-,TRBD1,TRBV9,TRBJ2-1
TGTGCCTGGTTCACAGGGGGCGAGGCTAATGAAAAACTGTTTTTT,CAWFTGGEANEKLFF,-,TRBD1,TRBV30,TRBJ1-4
TGTGCCAGCAGCTACAGACAGACCCCCTATAATTCACCCCTCCACTTT,CASSYRQTPYNSPLHF,-,-,TRBV5-6,TRBJ1-6
TGTGCCACCAGCAGAGATCTCGGGATCACAGATACGCAGTATTTT,CATSRDLGITDTQYF,-,-,TRBV15,TRBJ2-3
TGTGCCAGCAGCTCCGGACAGGTGAGAACCGTCGAGCAGTACTTC,CASSSGQVRTVEQYF,once,TRBD1,TRBV7-9,TRBJ2-7
TGTGCCAGCAGTTACGAGGGGGCTGTGGAGACTGAAGCTTTCTTT,CASSYEGAVETEAFF,-,TRBD1,TRBV6-6,TRBJ1-1
TGTGCCAGCAGCCCGAATCTCATGGGACAGGGGGGCCCCAATCAGCCCCAGCATTTT,CASSPNLMGQGGPNQPQHF,few,TRBD1,TRBV4-2,TRBJ1-5
TGCGCCAGCAGCCAAGACGCCTGGAGGAAGGAGCAGTACTTC,CASSQDAWRKEQYF,once,-,TRBV4-3,TRBJ2-7
TGTGCCAGCAGTTTAAGCCCGGGAGGAAATCAGCCCCAGCATTTT,CASSLSPGGNQPQHF,-,-,TRBV27,TRBJ1-5
TGTGCCAGCAGCTTAACGGTAAACACTGAAGCTTTCTTT,CASSLTVNTEAFF,-,-,TRBV13,TRBJ1-1
TGCGCCAGCAGCCAAGACAGGGGTCGGTTTGAAGCTTTCTTT,CASSQDRGRFEAFF,few,-,TRBV4-1,TRBJ1-1
TGTGCCATCAGCCCGTTCTCAGGGGGCAACACTGAAGCTTTTTTT,CAISPFSGGNTEAFF,-,TRBD1,TRBV10-3,TRBJ1-1
TGCGCCAGCAGCTTAGGGGCTCTAGCGGGGTGGTACAATGAGCAGTTCTTC,CASSLGALAGWYNEQFF,-,TRBD2,TRBV5-1,TRBJ2-1
TGTGCCAGCAGTTACTCGAACAGTTACAATGAGCAGTTCTTC,CASSYSNSYNEQFF,-,-,TRBV6-5,TRBJ2-1
TGTGCCAGCAGTGAACAGGGGGTAAACGAGCAGTACTTC,CASSEQGVNEQYF,-,TRBD1,TRBV2,TRBJ2-7
TGTGCCAGTAGTATCGGAGGGTACCCTGCCTACGAGCAGTACTTC,CASSIGGYPAYEQYF,-,-,TRBV19,TRBJ2-7
TGTGCCACCAGCGGCAATATCCTTCTTAGCAATCAGCCCCAGCATTTT,CATSGNILLSNQPQHF,once,-,TRBV15,TRBJ1-5
TGTGCCAGCGGGGCCCTGGGCTATGGCTACACCTTC,CASGALGYGYTF,-,-,TRBV2,TRBJ1-2
TGCGCCAGCAGCCAAGATCGGGGCGGGGGGACAGATACGCAGTATTTT,CASSQDRGGGTDTQYF,few,TRBD2,TRBV4-3,TRBJ2-3
TGTGCCAGCAGTCTAGGGGGGGCGAACACCGGGGAGCTGTTTTTT,CASSLGGANTGELFF,-,-,TRBV6-6,TRBJ2-2
TGTGCCAGCAGTTACTCGATGCACGGAGGGTTTGGCTACACCTTC,CASSYSMHGGFGYTF,-,-,TRBV6-5,TRBJ1-2
TGTGCCAGCAGTAGTAGGTCTGGATTGAGGGGGGGCAGAGAATCTGAAGCTTTCTTT,CASSSRSGLRGGRESEAFF,-,-,TRBV27,TRBJ1-1
TGCGCCAGCAGCTTGGGGGCCTCCTACAATGAGCAGTTCTTC,CASSLGASYNEQFF,few,-,TRBV5-1,TRBJ2-1
TGTGCCGGCAGCGGGTCGATTCTAGGGACCCAGTACTTC,CAGSGSILGTQYF,-,-,TRBV7-9,TRBJ2-5
TGCGCCAGCAGCCAGGCGGGACAGGGGGCCTACGAGCAGTACTTC,CASSQAGQGAYEQYF,-,TRBD1,TRBV4-1,TRBJ2-7
TGCGCCAGCAGCTGGGGACAGGGAGGGGAGCAGTACTTC,CASSWGQGGEQYF,-,TRBD1,TRBV5-1,TRBJ2-7
TGCGCCAGCAGCCCCACGGGACTCCTTGCTGGGGCCAACGTCCTGACTTTC,CASSPTGLLAGANVLTF,-,-,TRBV5-1,TRBJ2-6
TGTGCCAGCAGTTATTTGAGGGCCCGAGGGGGCACTGAAGCTTTCTTT,CASSYLRARGGTEAFF,-,-,TRBV6-6,TRBJ1-1
TGTGCCTGGAGTGCGGGGACTTCTAATGAAAAACTGTTTTTT,CAWSAGTSNEKLFF,-,-,TRBV30,TRBJ1-4
TGTGCCAGCAGCCTGCTGGCAGGACTCCTAGATGAAAAACTGTTTTTT,CASSLLAGLLDEKLFF,-,-,TRBV4-2,TRBJ1-4
TGTGCCAGCAGCACGACCGGGACAGCTAATGAAAAACTGTTTTTT,CASSTTGTANEKLFF,-,TRBD1,TRBV7-2,TRBJ1-4
TGTGCCAGCAGCGTAGGGGACAGGGGAGGATATAATGAAAAACTGTTTTTT,CASSVGDRGGYNEKLFF,-,TRBD1,TRBV9,TRBJ1-4
TGTGCCAGCAGCCAAGCGAGAACAGCAGGCACAGATACGCAGTATTTT,CASSQARTAGTDTQYF,-,-,TRBV14,TRBJ2-3